This entry describes one T cell receptor (beta chain). This entry is derived from a study of blood T cell repertoires in COVID-19. Background on the study: Collection of acute and convalescent COVID-19 samples took place in the United States, Italy and Spain.

With 4 bases removed from V and 4 bases from J, the gap between germline ends came to 16 bases. CDR3 length: 15 residues. Per the germline V gene, CDR1 is MDHEN and CDR2 is SYDVKM. In the source study's methods: Reference gene primer amplification in the assay estimated nucleated cell counts. Data came from immunoSEQ multiplex PCR; TCRdb stores just in-frame clones and leaves some out. That table is the source of V, J and clone size, and D and trimming were worked out from the DNA. The sample has some 250,000 clones, approximately 82% seen once; the top ten hold roughly 3.3%. The TCR comes from a woman aged 18 to 35 with acute or convalescent COVID-19. The chain links TRBV28 to TRBJ1-1; possibly TRBD1 for D (6 bases). The source material was peripheral blood. Here the CDR3 reads CASSSDATGITEAFF. The CDR3 DNA reads as TGTGCCAGCAGTTCGGATGCTACAGGGATCACTGAAGCTTTCTTT.